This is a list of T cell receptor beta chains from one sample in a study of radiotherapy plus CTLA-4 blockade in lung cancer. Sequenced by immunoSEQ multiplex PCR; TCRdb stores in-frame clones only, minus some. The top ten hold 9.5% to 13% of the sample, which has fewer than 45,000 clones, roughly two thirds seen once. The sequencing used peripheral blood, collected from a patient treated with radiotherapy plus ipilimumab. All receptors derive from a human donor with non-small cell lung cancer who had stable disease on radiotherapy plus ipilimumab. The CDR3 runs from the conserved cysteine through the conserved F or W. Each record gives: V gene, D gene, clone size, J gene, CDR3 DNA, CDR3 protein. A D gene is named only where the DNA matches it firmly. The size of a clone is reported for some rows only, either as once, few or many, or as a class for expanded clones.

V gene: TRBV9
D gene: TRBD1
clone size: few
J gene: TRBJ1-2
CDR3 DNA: TGTGCCAGCAGCCCGGGACAGGGAATATTTGGCTACACCTTC
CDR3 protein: CASSPGQGIFGYTF

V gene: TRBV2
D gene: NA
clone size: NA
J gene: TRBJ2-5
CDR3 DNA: TGTGCCAGCACAGACTACCCAGAGACCCAGTACTTC
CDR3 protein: CASTDYPETQYF

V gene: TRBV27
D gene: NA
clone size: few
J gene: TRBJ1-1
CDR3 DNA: TGTGCCAGCAGTTTATACAAAAAGGGGATGAACACTGAAGCTTTCTTT
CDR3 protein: CASSLYKKGMNTEAFF

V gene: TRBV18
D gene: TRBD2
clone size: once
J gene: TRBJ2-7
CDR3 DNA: TGTGCCAGCACTGCCGGGGGGTCGTCGACCTACGAGCAGTACTTC
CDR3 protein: CASTAGGSSTYEQYF

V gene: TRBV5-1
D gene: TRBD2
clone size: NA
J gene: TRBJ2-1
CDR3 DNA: TGCGCCAGCAGTGTAGGAGCGGGGGGGTACAATGAGCAGTTCTTC
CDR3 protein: CASSVGAGGYNEQFF

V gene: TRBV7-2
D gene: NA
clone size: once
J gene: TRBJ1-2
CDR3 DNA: TGTGCCAGCAGCTCCCGCGGCAGGGATGGCTACACCTTC
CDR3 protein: CASSSRGRDGYTF

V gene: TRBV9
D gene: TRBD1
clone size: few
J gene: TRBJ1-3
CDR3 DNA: TGTGCCAGCAGCGCCCGACAGGGGAGATCTGGAAACACCATATATTTT
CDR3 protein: CASSARQGRSGNTIYF

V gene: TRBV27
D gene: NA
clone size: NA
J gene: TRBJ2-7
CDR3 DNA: TGTGCCAGCAGCCCCTCACAGACTAACTACTACGAGCAGTACTTC
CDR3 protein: CASSPSQTNYYEQYF

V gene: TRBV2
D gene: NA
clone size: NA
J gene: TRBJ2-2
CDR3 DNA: TGTGCCGATACGCAGGAGAACACCGGGGAGCTGTTTTTT
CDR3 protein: CADTQENTGELFF

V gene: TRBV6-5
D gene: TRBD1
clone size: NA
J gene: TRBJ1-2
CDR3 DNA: TGTGCCAGCAGTGGCAGGGGGCGACGGGGCTACACCTTC
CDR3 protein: CASSGRGRRGYTF

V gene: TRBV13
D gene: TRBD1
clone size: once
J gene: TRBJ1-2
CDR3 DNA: TGTGCCAGCAGCTTGACAGGGGGCTCGGACTATGGCTACACCTTC
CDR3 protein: CASSLTGGSDYGYTF

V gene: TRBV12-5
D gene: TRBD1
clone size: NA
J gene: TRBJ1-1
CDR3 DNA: TGTGCTAGTGGTTTGGAGGGGGCAGGTGCTTTCTTT
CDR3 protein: CASGLEGAGAFF

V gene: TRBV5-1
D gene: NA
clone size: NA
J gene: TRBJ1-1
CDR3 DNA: TGCGCCAGCAGCTTGGGGGCAGGGCGTAGTCCTGAAGCTTTCTTT
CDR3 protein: CASSLGAGRSPEAFF

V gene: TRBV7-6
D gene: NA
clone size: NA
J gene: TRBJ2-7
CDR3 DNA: TGTGCCAGCGGTGGGCCCCGCTCAGGGGAAGGCTCCTACGAGCAGTACTTC
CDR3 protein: CASGGPRSGEGSYEQYF

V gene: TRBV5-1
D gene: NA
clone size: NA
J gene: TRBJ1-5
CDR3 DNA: TGCGCCAGCAGCTTGGCAGGGAATTCCAATCAGCCCCAGCATTTT
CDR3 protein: CASSLAGNSNQPQHF

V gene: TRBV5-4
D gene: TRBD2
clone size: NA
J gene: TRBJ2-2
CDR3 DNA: TGTGCCAGCAGCTTTGGGGGACTAGCGGGGGGCAGCGGGGAGCTGTTTTTT
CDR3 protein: CASSFGGLAGGSGELFF

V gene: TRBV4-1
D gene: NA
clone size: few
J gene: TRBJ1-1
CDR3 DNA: TGCGCCAGCACCTTCAACCAGGACAGATCGAGCACTGAAGCTTTCTTT
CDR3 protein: CASTFNQDRSSTEAFF

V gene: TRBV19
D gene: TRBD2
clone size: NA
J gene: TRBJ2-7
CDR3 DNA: TGTGCCAGTAGTAAAGCGGGGGGTGACGAGCAGTACTTC
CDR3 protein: CASSKAGGDEQYF

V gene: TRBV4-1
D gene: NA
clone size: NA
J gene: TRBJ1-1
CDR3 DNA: TGCGCCAGCAGCTGGACAGAAGACACTGAAGCTTTCTTT
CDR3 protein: CASSWTEDTEAFF

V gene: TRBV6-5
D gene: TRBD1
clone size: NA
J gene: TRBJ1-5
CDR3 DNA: TGTGCCAGCAGTAAAACAGGGGGGAGTCAGCCCCAGCATTTT
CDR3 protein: CASSKTGGSQPQHF

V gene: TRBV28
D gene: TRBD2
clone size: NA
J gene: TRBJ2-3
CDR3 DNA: TGTGCCAGCTCTATCGGGGGGGCCAAAGCAGATACGCAGTATTTT
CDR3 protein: CASSIGGAKADTQYF

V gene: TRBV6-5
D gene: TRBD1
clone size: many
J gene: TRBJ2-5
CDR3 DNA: TGTGCCAGCAGTTACTCGAGACAGGGGACAGGGACCCAGTACTTC
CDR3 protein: CASSYSRQGTGTQYF

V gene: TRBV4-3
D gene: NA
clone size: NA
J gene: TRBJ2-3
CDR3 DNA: TGCGCCAGCAGCCATCTCCAGGGTACGCAGTATTTT
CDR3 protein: CASSHLQGTQYF

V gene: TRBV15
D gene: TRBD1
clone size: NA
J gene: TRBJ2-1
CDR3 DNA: TGTGCCACCAGCAGGGCAGGACAGGTGGTCGATGAGCAGTTCTTC
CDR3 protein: CATSRAGQVVDEQFF

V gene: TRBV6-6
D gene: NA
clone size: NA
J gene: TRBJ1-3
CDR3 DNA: TGTGCCAGCAGTTATTTGAGGCCCGACTCTGGAAACACCATATATTTT
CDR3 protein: CASSYLRPDSGNTIYF